The next 21 T cell receptor beta chains were all read from a single sample in a study of blood T cell repertoires in COVID-19. Generated by immunoSEQ multiplex PCR, the TCRdb table keeps only in-frame clones and is missing some. The profile shows about 260,000 clones, around 84% of them singletons. Source material: PBMCs or T cells enriched from blood (not recorded which). The receptors derive from a man aged 25-45 years with acute COVID-19.

The chain is built from TRBV6-2 or TRBV6-3 and TRBJ2-5; 7 bases line up with TRBD2. The CDR3 is made up of 12 amino acids. From germline, CDR1 is MNHEY and CDR2 SVGEGT. Trimming took 4 bases from V and 7 from J; bases not matched to a gene: 3. Here the CDR3 reads CASSSPGGTQYF. The CDR3, as DNA: TGTGCCAGCAGTTCCCCGGGAGGGACCCAGTACTTC.

The chain links TRBV15 to TRBJ2-2; 11 nucleotides agree with TRBD2. The CDR3 extends over 17 amino acids. V trimming: 1 base; J trimming: 4 bases; junction bases outside the gene matches: 5. CDR1 and CDR2 (germline): LNHNV, YYDKDF (reference sequence). This CDR3 is CATSRASSGGPTGELFF. The CDR3, as DNA: TGTGCCACCAGCAGAGCCTCTAGCGGGGGGCCCACCGGGGAGCTGTTTTTT.

The genes are TRBV6-1 and TRBJ2-1, with TRBD2 matching over 7 bases. The trim removed 1 base at V and 4 bases at J, leaving 4 bases unmatched. The CDR3 is 15 residues long. The germline CDR1 and CDR2 sequences are MNHNS and SASEGT. CDR3 in DNA: TGTGCCAGCAGTGAAGTCGGCGGGGGATACAATGAGCAGTTCTTC. Its protein is CASSEVGGGYNEQFF.

The chain recombines TRBV30 with TRBJ1-1, with 7 bases matching TRBD1. The length of the CDR3 is 13 residues. CDR1 is GTSNPN and CDR2 is SVGIG in the germline V gene (reference sequence). V lost 3 bases, J lost 5 bases, and 6 bases stayed unmatched. The CDR3 is CAWSQGTVTEAFF. CDR3 coding DNA: TGTGCCTGGAGCCAGGGGACAGTAACTGAAGCTTTCTTT.

This clone has only a few counts. CDR3 DNA sequence: TGTGCCAGCAGAACCCAGACAGGACGCGAGCAGTACGTC. Residues: CASRTQTGREQYV. The J gene is TRBJ2-7, the V gene TRBV27; maybe TRBD1 (6 bases). Per germline, CDR1 MNHEY and CDR2 SMNVEV (reference sequence). The CDR3 runs to 13 residues. V was pared by 6 bases and J by 6 bases, with 15 bases between.

CDR3 sequence: CASSQGPNQPQHF. The CDR3 DNA reads as TGTGCCAGCAGTCAGGGTCCTAATCAGCCCCAGCATTTT. This chain links TRBV9 with TRBJ1-5, with a possible D match to TRBD1 (5 bases). From germline, CDR1 is SGDLS and CDR2 YYNGEE. Trimming removed 5 bases from V and 4 bases from J, with 10 bases in between. The CDR3 runs to 13 residues.

The genes are TRBV24-1 and TRBJ2-1; tentative D call: TRBD2 (6 bases). Germline-derived CDR1 and CDR2 are KGHDR and SFDVKD. The V and J ends lost 5 bases and 6 bases respectively, with 16 bases between them. The CDR3 extends over 15 amino acids. As DNA, the CDR3 is TGTGCCACCAGTGGAGATTGGGCTAGCGTCAATGAGCAGTTCTTC. Encoded protein: CATSGDWASVNEQFF.

The chain is built from TRBV28 and TRBJ2-4, with a tentative D call TRBD1 (5 bases). This CDR3 has 13 amino acids. V was pared by 2 bases and J by 5 bases, with 7 bases between. From germline, CDR1 is MDHEN and CDR2 SYDVKM. This CDR3 reads CASSLGRENIQYF. The CDR3 region has the DNA TGTGCCAGCAGTTTAGGCAGGGAAAACATTCAGTACTTC.

The chain links TRBV7-9 to TRBJ1-5; 8 bases align to TRBD1. Germline-derived CDR1 and CDR2 are SEHNR and FQNEAQ (reference sequence). V was clipped by 5 bases and J by 6 bases; unmatched bases: 9. The CDR3 extends over 15 amino acids. CDR3 in amino acids: CASSTGQGPPQPQHF. CDR3 DNA: TGTGCCAGCAGCACCGGACAGGGACCTCCTCAGCCCCAGCATTTT.

This sequence joins TRBV25-1 and TRBJ2-2; 7 bases line up with TRBD1. With V trimmed by 4 bases and J by 6 bases, 2 bases remained unmatched. The CDR3 length is 13 residues. Germline CDR1 MGHDK, CDR2 SYGVNS. The CDR3 here is CASSGQGPGELFF. The CDR3 coding sequence is TGTGCCAGCAGTGGACAGGGACCCGGGGAGCTGTTTTTT.

This clone was seen a single time. The chain uses TRBV28 and TRBJ2-7, with 8 bases that match TRBD2. Germline CDR1 reads MDHEN; CDR2 reads SYDVKM. This CDR3 contains 15 residues. With 10 bases clipped from V and 2 bases from J, the junction kept 13 bases outside the gene matches. CDR3 coding DNA: TGTGCCACCACAAGGCTCGTAGCGGGGACCTACGAGCAGTACGTC. Protein product: CATTRLVAGTYEQYV.

V usage is TRBV27 and J usage is TRBJ2-3, with TRBD1 matching 7 bases. J was trimmed by 2 bases and V by 6 bases; bases with no gene match: 8. Germline CDR1 is MNHEY and CDR2 is SMNVEV (reference sequence). This CDR3 has 15 residues. This chain's CDR3 is CASRPDRAPTDTQYF. The CDR3 bases are TGTGCCAGCAGACCAGACAGGGCCCCCACAGATACGCAGTATTTT.

A note on this clone: The junction departs from germline at one end; a sequencing error may be responsible. This rearrangement joins TRBV30 to TRBJ1-2, with D possibly being TRBD1 (5 bases). The length of the CDR3 is 13 residues. The germline CDR1 and CDR2 sequences are GTSNPN and SVGIG (reference sequence). CDR3 protein: CAWSVQANYGYTF. CDR3 coding DNA: TGTGCCTGGAGTGTACAGGCTAATTATGGCTACACCTTC.

This clone was seen ten or more times. The chain has TRBV7-2 and TRBJ1-3; D gene ambiguous. Trimming took 2 bases from V and 0 from J, leaving 5 bases between them. The germline V gene encodes CDR1 SGHTA and CDR2 FQGNSA. The CDR3 covers 14 residues. The CDR3 sequence: CASSLSGSGNTIYF. CDR3 DNA: TGTGCCAGCAGCTTATCGGGCTCTGGAAACACCATATATTTT.

V gene TRBV27 combines with J gene TRBJ2-7; the match to TRBD1 covers 7 bases. This CDR3 is built from 11 residues. Per germline, CDR1 MNHEY and CDR2 SMNVEV (reference sequence). The trim removed 11 bases at V and 6 bases at J, leaving 7 bases unmatched. CDR3 region: CARQGACEQYV. CDR3 bases: TGTGCCCGACAGGGAGCCTGCGAGCAGTACGTC.

The gene calls are TRBV3-1 (or the pseudogene TRBV3-2) and TRBJ1-1; 8 positions agree with TRBD1. Germline CDR1 and CDR2: LGHDT and YNNKEL (reference sequence). This CDR3 contains 15 residues. V was pared by 6 bases and J by 5 bases, with 11 bases of the junction left unmatched. The DNA of the CDR3 is TGTGCCAGCAGGAAGACAGGGGCGAAGACAACTGAAGCTTTCTTT. It is translated as CASRKTGAKTTEAFF.

A remark on this clone: The same CDR3 is also encoded by other DNA sequences in this sample. V is TRBV7-6 and J is TRBJ2-3, with TRBD2 as a possible D gene (5 bases). This CDR3 spans 16 amino acids. V lost 1 base to trimming and J lost 0 bases, with 11 bases between them. CDR1 and CDR2 (germline): SGHVS, FNYEAQ. CDR3 residues: CASSLEASGSTDTQYF. The CDR3 nucleotides read TGTGCCAGCAGCTTAGAGGCCTCGGGGAGCACAGATACGCAGTATTTT.

J is TRBJ1-1 and V is TRBV6-6; D is unclear. The CDR3 spans 14 residues. Trimming removed 4 bases from V and 7 bases from J, with 16 bases in between. The germline CDR1 and CDR2 sequences are MNHNY and SVGAGI (reference sequence). The CDR3 DNA is TGTGCCAGCAGTTTCACAGCCTACGATCATGAAGCTTTCTTT. The encoded protein is CASSFTAYDHEAFF.

V and J are TRBV12-3 or TRBV12-4 and TRBJ1-1; D is unclear. Trimming took 2 bases from V and 8 from J, leaving 9 bases between them. The CDR3 runs to 12 residues. CDR3 sequence: CASSLQVTEAFF. The CDR3 region has the DNA TGTGCCAGCAGTTTACAGGTGACGGAAGCTTTCTTT.

This sequence joins TRBV27 and TRBJ1-2; D not resolved. V was cut by 3 bases and J by 8 bases, with 13 bases left in between. This CDR3 is built from 13 residues. Germline CDR1 reads MNHEY; CDR2 reads SMNVEV (reference sequence). CDR3: CASSFSALGGYTF. For the CDR3, the DNA is TGTGCCAGCAGTTTCTCAGCCTTGGGCGGCTACACCTTC.

This chain links TRBV9 with TRBJ1-1, with a weak D call TRBD1 (5 bases). The CDR3 has 16 residues. The V and J ends lost 0 bases and 1 base respectively, with 13 bases between them. Germline CDR1 reads SGDLS; CDR2 reads YYNGEE. The CDR3 DNA sequence: TGTGCCAGCAGCGTAGATCAGGCAGGGCCGAACACTGAAGCTTTCTTT. Amino acid sequence: CASSVDQAGPNTEAFF.